This TCR beta chain is from a study of blood T cell repertoires in COVID-19. Germline V lookup: CDR1 MNHEY, CDR2 SVGEGT. The CDR3 spans 15 residues. V lost 2 bases to trimming and J lost 6 bases, with 14 bases between them. Original handling: Reference gene primer amplification yielded estimated nucleated cell counts. Sequenced by immunoSEQ multiplex PCR; TCRdb stores in-frame clones only, minus some. V, J and clone size reflect that table, while D and trimming were determined from the DNA. The sample holds roughly 120,000 clones, 70% to 90% seen once. Specimen: peripheral blood. This TCR was recovered from a woman aged 45-59 years with acute or convalescent COVID-19. V usage is TRBV6-2 or TRBV6-3 and J usage is TRBJ2-1; tentative D call: TRBD2 (5 bases). CDR3 residues: CASSYLSAGSNEQFF. The CDR3 DNA follows: TGTGCCAGCAGTTACCTTAGCGCTGGAAGCAATGAGCAGTTCTTC.